This T cell receptor beta chain was recovered during a study of blood T cell repertoires in COVID-19 (TCRdb year 2020). Regarding the complete study: The collaborator samples originated in the United States, Italy and Spain and spanned the acute and convalescent phases of COVID-19. The repertoires were made available in a free public database intended to serve as a resource for research on the immune response to SARS-CoV-2. HLA class I and class II types, where available, came from metadata supplied by the sample provider rather than from assay-based typing. Samples came from the ongoing ImmuneRACE study (first 160 participants) plus 1,254 subjects from 6 global collaborators. Deeply sampled blood TCRbeta repertoires from subjects exposed to, actively infected with, or recovered from COVID-19 were included in the dataset. The prospective study material was composed of cDNA or gDNA derived from T cells, B-cell-depleted T cells, or PBMCs. Sample metadata almost always included a de-identified subject ID, COVID-19 status, age in years and sex.

A second Seattle source provided samples from volunteer blood donors who had recovered from COVID-19. Collaborating institutions collected whole blood in K2EDTA tubes following their own protocols. For TCRbeta analysis, collaborators shipped samples as frozen whole blood, isolated PBMCs, or DNA extracted from either of those sample types. This clone was counted between two and nine times. Its antigen is unknown. Qualities for individual bases were not recorded, and no much larger clone is one base off. Summary of the overall study and its limitations: The amount of clinical and demographic metadata varied by source and participant and was provided uncurated.

TCRbeta CDR3 regions were amplified from genomic DNA using the immunoSEQ Assay, a bias-controlled multiplex PCR. Under the source paper's analysis protocol: Within the assay, amplification of reference gene primers was used to estimate how many nucleated cells each sample contained. Sequence reads were collapsed and filtered to measure the absolute abundance of every unique TCRbeta CDR3 rearrangement. For each sample, productive Simpson clonality was calculated by taking the square root of Simpson's diversity index across productive rearrangements. TCRdb provides this immuneACCESS table in a form limited to in-frame rearrangements. Some clones are lacking; in checked studies, under half of them reflect an unresolved V gene, and why the rest are absent is not known. Clonal size and the V and J genes are those of that table, whereas D and trimming came from the DNA. This sample gives under 250,000 clones in total; about four fifths of them show up just once. Less than 2% of the sample is held by the ten biggest clonotypes.

The clonotype comes from a woman aged 40-49 years who had recovered from COVID-19. The sequenced material came from peripheral blood.

CDR3 loop: CASSQERGMGISGNTIYF. The nucleotide sequence reads as follows: TGCGCCAGCAGCCAAGAACGTGGAATGGGCATCTCTGGAAACACCATATATTTT. Recombination connected TRBV4-1 to TRBJ1-3, with an unclear D gene assignment. The CDR3 holds 18 amino acids from the cysteine to the phenylalanine. Solely the CDR3 DNA is kept, with 54 bases framed from the first base. V lost 0 bases and J lost 0 bases; the stretch between them is 15 bases long. CDR1 is given as MGHRA and CDR2 as YSYEKL, both from the germline V gene.